These 28 T cell receptor beta chains came from one sample sequenced in a study of beta chain features in type 1 diabetes. Expressed TCRB transcripts were sequenced, since all the RNA that had been isolated was reverse transcribed. TCRdb's copy holds only in-frame clones and misses some; the assay was immunoSEQ multiplex PCR. In the table there are under 400,000 clones, approximately 12% of which are singletons. Sequenced input: naive CD4+ T cells from blood. These receptors came from a man aged 18-30 years in good health.

This clone has more than one count but fewer than ten. V is TRBV5-6 and J is TRBJ2-7, with D tentatively TRBD1 (5 bases). The V and J ends lost 0 bases and 2 bases respectively, with 9 bases between them. The CDR3 runs 14 residues. Germline CDR1 reads SGHDT; CDR2 reads YYEEEE. The CDR3 loop is CASSLGTDTYEQYF. The CDR3 bases are TGTGCCAGCAGCTTGGGGACGGACACCTACGAGCAGTACTTC.

This chain joins TRBV10-3 and TRBJ2-3; D may be TRBD2 (6 bases). Germline loops: CDR1 ENHRY, CDR2 SYGVKD. V was trimmed by 7 bases and J by 2 bases, leaving 10 bases between them. CDR3 length: 13 residues. In DNA form, the CDR3 reads TGTGCCATCACTAGCGAAAACACAGATACGCAGTATTTT. This codes for CAITSENTDTQYF.

This clone was detected a few times. The chain has TRBV11-2 and TRBJ2-1; 9 bases match TRBD1. J was trimmed by 9 bases and V by 5 bases; bases with no gene match: 5. Germline V CDR1 and CDR2: SGHAT, FQNNGV. The CDR3 covers 13 residues. In DNA, the CDR3 is TGTGCCAGCAGCCCCCGGGACAGGGCTGAGCAGTTCTTC. Translated, it gives CASSPRDRAEQFF.

This clone was seen only a few times. This chain joins TRBV5-1 and TRBJ2-5; 13 bases line up with TRBD2. Trimming cost V 7 bases and J 5 bases; bases outside gene matches: 17. The germline V gene encodes CDR1 SGHRS and CDR2 YFSETQ. CDR3 length: 18 residues. The CDR3 sequence: CASARGLAGDHRRETQYF. The CDR3 DNA sequence: TGCGCCAGCGCGCGTGGACTAGCGGGGGACCACAGGAGGGAGACCCAGTACTTC.

This chain joins TRBV4-3 and TRBJ1-6; TRBD1 might be the D (5 bases). Germline CDR1 is LGHNA and CDR2 is YSLEER. The CDR3 length is 16 residues. Trimming took 1 base from V and 7 from J, leaving 14 bases between them. CDR3 coding DNA: TGCGCCAGCAGCCAAGCTAGCGGACACCCAAATTCACCCCTCCACTTT. Translating it yields CASSQASGHPNSPLHF.

This clone was observed a handful of times. V gene TRBV5-4 combines with J gene TRBJ1-1; D not resolved. CDR3 length equals 13 residues. Germline V lookup: CDR1 SGHNT, CDR2 YYREEE (reference sequence). Trimming took off 1 base at V and 1 base at J, with 5 bases between the two ends. CDR3 residues: CASSLIGNTEAFF. DNA of the CDR3: TGTGCCAGCAGCTTGATCGGGAACACTGAAGCTTTCTTT.

Details on this clone: This CDR3 is also generated by other DNA sequences in the sample. The chain couples TRBV30 to TRBJ1-5; the D gene is possibly TRBD1 (6 bases). Trimming shortened V by 0 bases and J by 4 bases, and 10 bases separated the two germline ends. Per the germline V gene, CDR1 is GTSNPN and CDR2 is SVGIG (reference sequence). This CDR3 contains 14 residues. CDR3 coding DNA: TGTGCCTGGAGTGTATTGCAGGGGAATCAGCCCCAGCATTTT. Its protein product is CAWSVLQGNQPQHF.

This clone was counted between two and nine times. The CDR3 sequence is CASSLLGQGALNEQFF. In DNA form, the CDR3 reads TGCGCCAGCAGCCTACTAGGACAGGGGGCCCTCAATGAGCAGTTCTTC. The genes are TRBV5-1 and TRBJ2-1; 11 nucleotides agree with TRBD1. The germline V gene has CDR1 SGHRS and CDR2 YFSETQ. This CDR3 has 16 residues. The V and J ends lost 4 bases and 6 bases, in that order; junction bases with no gene match: 9. Using reference TRBV5-1 and TRBJ2-1 for the parts outside the CDR3, the full variable domain is KAGVTQTPRYLIKTRGQQVTLSCSPISGHRSVSWYQQTPGQGLQFLFEYFSETQRNKGNFPGRFSGRQFSNSRSEMNVSTLELGDSALYLCASSLLGQGALNEQFFGPGTRLTVL.

The V call is TRBV30, the J call TRBJ1-1, with D uncertain. The CDR3 loop spans 11 amino acids. Germline CDR1 GTSNPN, CDR2 SVGIG (reference sequence). V was shortened by 0 bases and J by 11 bases, with 10 bases between the two germline ends. The CDR3 coding sequence is TGTGCCTGGAGTGTCGGGAATTGGGCTTTCTTT. Translating it yields CAWSVGNWAFF.

The CDR3 sequence is CASGYGTDTEAFF. The CDR3 coding sequence is TGTGCTAGTGGTTATGGGACAGACACTGAAGCTTTCTTT. The rearrangement joins TRBV12-5 to TRBJ1-1; 7 bases agree with TRBD1. The CDR3 runs to 13 residues. V was pared by 4 bases and J by 3 bases, with 2 bases of the junction left unmatched. Per the germline V gene, CDR1 is LGHNT and CDR2 is FRNRAP.

For the CDR3, the DNA is TGTGCCAGCAGCTTCGGGACAGGGTACTACGAGCAGTACTTC. Protein: CASSFGTGYYEQYF. This chain uses TRBV7-9 with TRBJ2-7; the match to TRBD1 covers 9 bases. V lost 3 bases and J lost 3; bases outside the gene matches: 3. The germline gives CDR1 SEHNR, CDR2 FQNEAQ (reference sequence). The CDR3 covers 14 residues.

This clone has a handful of counts. The CDR3 DNA follows: TGTGCCACCAGCAGAATACAGGGGGCTGAAGGCTACACCTTC. The encoded protein is CATSRIQGAEGYTF. The V and J genes are TRBV15 and TRBJ1-2; 9 nucleotides line up with TRBD1. The V gene's germline CDR1 is LNHNV and CDR2 YYDKDF (reference sequence). CDR3 length: 14 amino acids. The trim removed 2 bases at V and 8 bases at J, leaving 6 bases unmatched.

This clone was seen more than once but under ten times. V usage is TRBV30 and J usage is TRBJ2-7, with 9 positions matching TRBD1. Germline-derived CDR1 and CDR2 are GTSNPN and SVGIG (reference sequence). After removal of 5 bases from V and 2 bases from J, the junction contained 1 base not matched to a gene. The CDR3 is 12 residues long. The CDR3 coding sequence is TGTGCCTGGGACAGGGGGACCTACGAGCAGTACTTC. The encoded protein is CAWDRGTYEQYF. Together with reference TRBV30 and TRBJ2-7, the CDR3 gives the full variable domain: SQTIHQWPATLVQPVGSPLSLECTVEGTSNPNLYWYRQAAGRGLQLLFYSVGIGQISSEVPQNLSASRPQDRQFILSSKKLLLSDSGFYLCAWDRGTYEQYFGPGTRLTVT.

The chain employs TRBV7-2 and TRBJ2-1; 10 bases agree with TRBD1. The J segment lost 3 bases and the V segment lost 5 bases, leaving 4 bases of the junction unmatched. CDR1 SGHTA and CDR2 FQGNSA come from the germline V gene. This CDR3 region has 15 residues. CDR3 nucleotides: TGTGCCAGCAGCGTCCGGACAGGGGGCTACAATGAGCAGTTCTTC. It codes for CASSVRTGGYNEQFF. Full variable domain (outside the CDR3, taken from reference TRBV7-2 and TRBJ2-1): GAGVSQSPSNKVTEKGKDVELRCDPISGHTALYWYRQSLGQGLEFLIYFQGNSAPDKSGLPSDRFSAERTGGSVSTLTIQRTQQEDSAVYLCASSVRTGGYNEQFFGPGTRLTVL.

The sample holds a few counts of this clone. Other DNA sequences in this sample translate to the same CDR3. The chain carries TRBV7-2 and TRBJ2-7; maybe TRBD1 (5 bases). Germline V gene lookup returns CDR1 SGHTA and CDR2 FQGNSA. The CDR3 length is 12 residues. Trimming took off 5 bases at V and 3 bases at J, with 8 bases between the two ends. This chain's CDR3 is CASSPTGYEQYF. For the CDR3, the DNA is TGTGCCAGCAGCCCTACAGGCTACGAGCAGTACTTC.

The table lists this clone with a few counts. The rearrangement links TRBV28 to TRBJ2-7; no definite D call. This CDR3 contains 11 residues. Germline V gene lookup returns CDR1 MDHEN and CDR2 SYDVKM. The germline V and J ends were trimmed by 4 bases and 4 bases, with 5 bases remaining between them. The CDR3 DNA is TGTGCCAGCAGTTCCCCTTACGAGCAGTACTTC. The encoded protein is CASSSPYEQYF. Full variable domain (missing parts from reference TRBV28 and TRBJ2-7): DVKVTQSSRYLVKRTGEKVFLECVQDMDHENMFWYRQDPGLGLRLIYFSYDVKMKEKGDIPEGYSVSREKKERFSLILESASTNQTSMYLCASSSPYEQYFGPGTRLTVT.

This chain joins TRBV13 and TRBJ2-7; D gene ambiguous. V was shortened by 2 bases and J by 3 bases, with 20 bases between the two germline ends. Germline V gene sequence: CDR1 PRHDT, CDR2 FYEKMQ (reference sequence). This CDR3 has 17 amino acids. DNA of the CDR3: TGTGCCAGCAGCTTAAGGATTGGGTGGCCGGAGTTCTACGAGCAGTACTTC. Translating gives CASSLRIGWPEFYEQYF. The full variable domain, completed using reference TRBV13 and TRBJ2-7, is AAGVIQSPRHLIKEKRETATLKCYPIPRHDTVYWYQQGPGQDPQFLISFYEKMQSDKGSIPDRFSAQQFSDYHSELNMSSLELGDSALYFCASSLRIGWPEFYEQYFGPGTRLTVT.

This clone appeared a few times. The V call is TRBV19, the J call TRBJ1-1; 7 bases match TRBD1. Germline V CDR1 and CDR2: LNHDA, SQIVND (reference sequence). Trimming cost V 4 bases and J 5 bases; bases outside gene matches: 7. This CDR3 spans 14 amino acids. The CDR3 DNA reads as TGTGCCAGTAGTACGGACAGGAGTCGGACTGAAGCTTTCTTT. Translating gives CASSTDRSRTEAFF. Full variable domain (missing parts from reference TRBV19 and TRBJ1-1): DGGITQSPKYLFRKEGQNVTLSCEQNLNHDAMYWYRQDPGQGLRLIYYSQIVNDFQKGDIAEGYSVSREKKESFPLTVTSAQKNPTAFYLCASSTDRSRTEAFFGQGTRLTVV.

V and J are TRBV6-5 and TRBJ1-2, with D possibly being TRBD1 (5 bases). The germline V and J ends were trimmed by 7 bases and 2 bases, with 14 bases remaining between them. CDR3 length: 14 residues. Germline V gives CDR1 MNHEY, CDR2 SVGAGI. The CDR3 is CASTIRGRNYGYTF. Written as DNA, the CDR3 is TGTGCCAGCACCATTAGGGGCAGAAACTATGGCTACACCTTC.

This clone was detected a few times. In DNA form, the CDR3 reads TGTGCCACAAGTACGGGGGGCTCTGAAGCTTTCTTT. Protein sequence: CATSTGGSEAFF. This chain joins TRBV6-6 and TRBJ1-1; possible D gene TRBD1, 6 bases. The CDR3 is made up of 12 amino acids. V was clipped by 10 bases and J by 6 bases, with 15 bases between them. Per germline, CDR1 MNHNY and CDR2 SVGAGI (reference sequence).

This clone appeared a few times. V gene TRBV20-1 combines with J gene TRBJ2-1, with D hard to call. V lost 6 bases, J lost 7 bases, and 7 bases lay in between. Germline CDR1 is DFQATT and CDR2 is SNEGSKA (reference sequence). The CDR3 covers 10 residues. The CDR3, as DNA: TGCAGTGCCCCCTTGAATGAGCAGTTCTTC. Its protein product is CSAPLNEQFF.

The chain has TRBV5-4 and TRBJ2-1; TRBD2 aligns across 10 bases. J was trimmed by 8 bases and V by 4 bases; bases with no gene match: 9. Germline V lookup: CDR1 SGHNT, CDR2 YYREEE (reference sequence). The CDR3 sequence is 15 residues long. The CDR3 bases are TGTGCCAGCAGCGGATCTAGCGGGAGTAGGGATGAGCAGTTCTTC. Its protein is CASSGSSGSRDEQFF.

CDR3 loop: CASSPRGGREPQHF. The CDR3, as DNA: TGTGCCAGCTCACCGCGGGGGGGCAGGGAGCCCCAGCATTTT. J is TRBJ1-5 and V is TRBV18, with D perhaps TRBD1 (6 bases). This CDR3 has 14 amino acids. The germline V and J ends were trimmed by 3 bases and 8 bases, with 14 bases remaining between them. Germline loops: CDR1 KGHSH, CDR2 LQKENI. Supplemented by reference TRBV18 and TRBJ1-5, the full variable domain reads NAGVMQNPRHLVRRRGQEARLRCSPMKGHSHVYWYRQLPEEGLKFMVYLQKENIIDESGMPKERFSAEFPKEGPSILRIQQVVRGDSAAYFCASSPRGGREPQHFGDGTRLSIL.

V usage is TRBV29-1 and J usage is TRBJ2-3; TRBD2 agrees at 8 bases. V lost 8 bases and J lost 6; bases outside the gene matches: 16. The germline gives CDR1 SQVTM, CDR2 ANQGSEA. The CDR3 sequence is 15 residues long. The CDR3 region has the DNA TGCAGCAACATAGTAGCGGGGCTGGGGCAGGATACGCAGTATTTT. This encodes CSNIVAGLGQDTQYF.

This chain connects TRBV5-1 to TRBJ2-3; 8 bases are shared with TRBD1. CDR1 and CDR2 from the germline V gene are SGHRS and YFSETQ. J was trimmed by 4 bases and V by 4 bases; bases with no gene match: 5. The CDR3 is 14 residues long. Here the CDR3 DNA reads TGCGCCAGCAGCCCGGACAGGGTCGCAGATACGCAGTATTTT. It encodes CASSPDRVADTQYF.

V is TRBV7-9 and J is TRBJ2-1; perhaps TRBD1 as D (5 bases). This CDR3 contains 13 residues. Germline-derived CDR1 and CDR2 are SEHNR and FQNEAQ (reference sequence). V dropped 5 bases and J dropped 5 bases, with 10 bases sitting between them. The CDR3 reads CASSPRTHNEQFF. The CDR3 DNA follows: TGTGCCAGCAGCCCGAGGACACACAATGAGCAGTTCTTC.

This clone was counted between two and nine times. The chain uses TRBV19 and TRBJ2-1; D possibly corresponds to TRBD2 (5 bases). The germline V and J ends were trimmed by 8 bases and 7 bases, with 15 bases remaining between them. The CDR3 runs 13 residues. Germline loops: CDR1 LNHDA, CDR2 SQIVND (reference sequence). The CDR3 DNA reads as TGTGCCAGTTCATCCGGACTTCCTAATGAGCAGTTCTTC. Translation: CASSSGLPNEQFF. The variable domain in full, completed from reference TRBV19 and TRBJ2-1, reads DGGITQSPKYLFRKEGQNVTLSCEQNLNHDAMYWYRQDPGQGLRLIYYSQIVNDFQKGDIAEGYSVSREKKESFPLTVTSAQKNPTAFYLCASSSGLPNEQFFGPGTRLTVL.

The chain is built from TRBV2 and TRBJ2-3; D is perhaps TRBD1 (7 bases). CDR1 is SNHLY and CDR2 is FYNNEI in the germline V gene. The CDR3 totals 18 residues. The V end was cut by 7 bases, the J end by 5 bases, with 28 bases between. CDR3 residues: CASTPWGTALKAGDTQYF. The CDR3 region has the DNA TGTGCCAGCACCCCCTGGGGGACAGCCCTTAAAGCGGGAGATACGCAGTATTTT.